These 29 T cell receptor beta chains were all obtained from the same sample, sequenced in a study of T cell changes during pregnancy in multiple sclerosis. Produced via immunoSEQ multiplex PCR; TCRdb's table is partial and in-frame only. The data show fewer than 85,000 clones, approximately 94% seen once. Source: peripheral blood, taken in the third trimester of pregnancy. All receptors come from a female donor with multiple sclerosis, enrolled in a pregnancy study.

The rearrangement uses TRBV9 and TRBJ1-3; D remains ambiguous. The CDR3 has 14 amino acids. CDR1 SGDLS and CDR2 YYNGEE come from the germline V gene. The germline V and J ends were trimmed by 0 bases and 4 bases, with 8 bases remaining between them. CDR3 coding DNA: TGTGCCAGCAGCGTAGAACCTGGCGGAAACACCATATATTTT. Residues: CASSVEPGGNTIYF. Combining the CDR3 with reference TRBV9 and TRBJ1-3 gives the whole variable domain DSGVTQTPKHLITATGQRVTLRCSPRSGDLSVYWYQQSLDQGLQFLIQYYNGEERAKGNILERFSAQQFPDLHSELNLSSLELGDSALYFCASSVEPGGNTIYFGEGSWLTVV.

The chain carries TRBV5-8 and TRBJ2-2; D remains unclear. V was cut by 2 bases and J by 6 bases, with 8 bases left in between. Germline values: CDR1 SGHTS, CDR2 YDEGEE. The CDR3 is 13 residues long. CDR3 amino acids: CASSFFRSGELFF. In DNA, the CDR3 is TGTGCCAGCAGCTTTTTCCGGTCCGGGGAGCTGTTTTTT.

V and J are TRBV2 and TRBJ1-6; 7 bases line up with TRBD1. The germline gives CDR1 SNHLY, CDR2 FYNNEI. The junction had 9 bases not matched to a gene; V was cut back by 6 bases and J by 7 bases. The CDR3 is made up of 15 amino acids. CDR3 amino acids: CASRTGKFGNSPLHF. For the CDR3, the DNA is TGTGCCAGCAGGACAGGGAAATTCGGAAATTCACCCCTCCACTTT.

The CDR3 protein is CASSRGAYNEQFF. The CDR3 bases are TGTGCCAGCAGCCGGGGAGCCTACAATGAGCAGTTCTTC. The gene calls are TRBV11-2 and TRBJ2-1; D is possibly TRBD2 (5 bases). Germline-derived CDR1 and CDR2 are SGHAT and FQNNGV. The length of the CDR3 is 13 residues. Between the trimmed V and J ends, which lost 5 bases and 2 bases, there was a span of 7 bases.

The chain combines TRBV4-1 with TRBJ2-2; 9 bases align to TRBD1. Germline V gives CDR1 MGHRA, CDR2 YSYEKL. V lost 3 bases and J lost 6; bases outside the gene matches: 8. CDR3 length: 16 residues. The CDR3 DNA sequence: TGCGCCAGCAGCCACCAAATCCGGGACAGGGCCGGGGAGCTGTTTTTT. It yields the protein CASSHQIRDRAGELFF.

The chain couples TRBV10-1 to TRBJ2-7; 10 nucleotides align to TRBD1. With V trimmed by 2 bases and J by 2 bases, 3 bases remained unmatched. Germline CDR1 and CDR2: WNHNN and SYGVQD (reference sequence). The CDR3 covers 15 residues. The CDR3: CASSEGQGDPYEQYF. The CDR3 DNA follows: TGCGCCAGCAGTGAGGGACAGGGGGATCCCTACGAGCAGTACTTC.

The chain joins TRBV19 to TRBJ1-1; a weak D match, TRBD1 (5 bases). From germline, CDR1 is LNHDA and CDR2 SQIVND (reference sequence). The CDR3 extends over 14 amino acids. The germline V and J ends were trimmed by 6 bases and 7 bases, with 18 bases remaining between them. The chain's CDR3 is CASRPDPRVGEAFF. The CDR3 region has the DNA TGTGCCAGTAGACCGGACCCCAGGGTCGGTGAAGCTTTCTTT.

This rearrangement joins TRBV5-5 to TRBJ1-5, with 11 bases aligning to TRBD1. V shed 4 bases and J 9 bases; nucleotides not matched to a gene: 12. CDR1 is SGHKS and CDR2 is YYEKEE in the germline V gene (reference sequence). The length of the CDR3 is 16 residues. The CDR3 DNA is TGTGCCAGCAGCGATGGGGACAGGGGGAGAAAATGGCCCCAGCATTTT. It translates to CASSDGDRGRKWPQHF.

The rearrangement links TRBV23-1 to TRBJ1-1, with a tentative D call TRBD1 (5 bases). TRBV23-1 counts as an open reading frame of uncertain function. Trimming took off 8 bases at V and 0 bases at J, with 10 bases between the two ends. CDR3 length equals 13 residues. The CDR3 sequence is CASPTAMNTEAFF. The CDR3, as DNA: TGCGCCAGCCCGACAGCCATGAACACTGAAGCTTTCTTT.

This rearrangement joins TRBV10-3 to TRBJ1-5; TRBD1 matches at 7 bases. The CDR3 is made up of 14 amino acids. Germline V gene lookup returns CDR1 ENHRY and CDR2 SYGVKD. The V segment lost 11 bases and the J segment 0 bases; nucleotides outside the gene matches: 7. CDR3 DNA: TGTGCCTCCGGGACAGCGGATAGCAATCAGCCCCAGCATTTT. As protein: CASGTADSNQPQHF.

This chain links TRBV5-1 with TRBJ1-1; 7 nucleotides agree with TRBD1. Germline-derived CDR1 and CDR2 are SGHRS and YFSETQ. Trimming removed 0 bases from V and 0 bases from J; junction bases left unmatched: 2. This CDR3 contains 15 residues. The CDR3 sequence is CASSLDRGLNTEAFF. For the CDR3, the DNA is TGCGCCAGCAGCTTGGACAGGGGCCTGAACACTGAAGCTTTCTTT.

This chain uses TRBV15 with TRBJ1-1; D perhaps matches TRBD1 (6 bases). The V gene lost 4 bases and the J gene lost 5 bases, with 11 bases spanning the gap. CDR3 length: 13 amino acids. Germline V gene data show CDR1 as LNHNV and CDR2 as YYDKDF (reference sequence). The CDR3 sequence: CATSTQDSTEAFF. CDR3 DNA: TGTGCCACCAGCACCCAGGACAGTACTGAAGCTTTCTTT.

The chain recombines TRBV4-1 with TRBJ1-6, with D uncertain. Trimming cost V 8 bases and J 13 bases, with 18 bases left between them. Germline V gives CDR1 MGHRA, CDR2 YSYEKL. The CDR3 totals 13 residues. The CDR3 loop reads CASSSGILGPLHF. The CDR3 DNA reads TGCGCCAGCTCTTCGGGAATCCTTGGGCCCCTCCACTTT.

This clone occurred once. V is TRBV20-1 and J is TRBJ2-1; TRBD2 might be the D (5 bases). CDR1 is DFQATT, CDR2 SNEGSKA, per germline (reference sequence). Trimming left V 3 bases short and J 16 bases short, with 7 bases between. CDR3 length: 8 amino acids. The CDR3 region is CSASGVFF. In nucleotides, the CDR3 is TGCAGTGCTAGCGGGGTCTTCTTC.

This chain connects TRBV19 to TRBJ2-7, with 9 bases that match TRBD2. This CDR3 has 14 residues. V lost 8 bases, J lost 2 bases, and 7 bases stayed unmatched. The germline CDR1 and CDR2 sequences are LNHDA and SQIVND (reference sequence). The CDR3, as DNA: TGTGCCAGTGCGAGAGCGGGGGGCCCCTACGAGCAGTACTTC. Translating it yields CASARAGGPYEQYF.

The genes are TRBV2 and TRBJ2-1; 9 positions match TRBD2. Trimming cost V 3 bases and J 6 bases; bases outside gene matches: 6. The CDR3 is 15 residues long. CDR1 and CDR2 (germline): SNHLY, FYNNEI. CDR3 sequence: CASSDGTSLGNEQFF. CDR3 DNA sequence: TGTGCCAGCAGTGACGGGACTAGCCTCGGCAATGAGCAGTTCTTC.

The V call is TRBV13, the J call TRBJ2-1, with D perhaps TRBD1 (6 bases). Germline assignment: CDR1 PRHDT and CDR2 FYEKMQ (reference sequence). The CDR3 has 16 residues. Trimming shortened V by 3 bases and J by 2 bases, and 14 bases separated the two germline ends. The CDR3 spells CASSFVTGTPYNEQFF. DNA for the CDR3: TGTGCCAGCAGCTTCGTAACCGGGACACCCTACAATGAGCAGTTCTTC. The full variable domain, in which reference TRBV13 and TRBJ2-1 provide the parts outside the CDR3, is AAGVIQSPRHLIKEKRETATLKCYPIPRHDTVYWYQQGPGQDPQFLISFYEKMQSDKGSIPDRFSAQQFSDYHSELNMSSLELGDSALYFCASSFVTGTPYNEQFFGPGTRLTVL.

The rearrangement joins TRBV5-1 to TRBJ2-7, with 7 positions matching TRBD2. V lost 0 bases, J lost 4 bases, and 7 bases stayed unmatched. This CDR3 spans 15 amino acids. Germline lookup yields CDR1 SGHRS and CDR2 YFSETQ. CDR3 protein: CASSLETSARYEQYF. CDR3 in DNA: TGCGCCAGCAGCTTGGAAACTAGCGCCAGGTACGAGCAGTACTTC.

V usage is TRBV27 and J usage is TRBJ1-5; D ambiguous. CDR1 is MNHEY and CDR2 is SMNVEV in the germline V gene (reference sequence). V gave up 8 bases and J gave up 4 bases, with 15 bases separating them. The CDR3 totals 14 residues. For the CDR3, the DNA is TGTGCCAGCGGGCGTATCGGGGTAAATCAGCCCCAGCATTTT. It translates to CASGRIGVNQPQHF.

This rearrangement joins TRBV7-6 to TRBJ1-3, with no clear D. This CDR3 contains 13 residues. Germline lookup yields CDR1 SGHVS and CDR2 FNYEAQ. Trimming left V 5 bases short and J 0 bases short, with 5 bases between. In DNA, the CDR3 is TGTGCCAGCAGCCCTTACTCTGGAAACACCATATATTTT. This translates into CASSPYSGNTIYF.

In DNA form, the CDR3 reads TGTGCCAGCAGCCCCCCTCTGGGGCCCCGGTACGAGCAGTACTTC. Its protein is CASSPPLGPRYEQYF. The chain has TRBV11-2 and TRBJ2-7; D may be TRBD1 (5 bases). Trimming removed 5 bases at V and 4 bases at J, with 18 bases between. CDR1 is SGHAT and CDR2 is FQNNGV in the germline V gene. CDR3 length equals 15 residues.

The gene calls are TRBV11-3 and TRBJ2-3; no clear D gene. CDR3 length: 15 residues. Germline CDR1 is SGHNT and CDR2 is YENEEA. Trimming pared 5 bases from V and 0 bases from J, leaving 12 bases between. CDR3 DNA sequence: TGTGCCAGCAGCGCCGCAGGCCCTAGCACAGATACGCAGTATTTT. Its protein product is CASSAAGPSTDTQYF.

The chain recombines TRBV19 with TRBJ1-5; D is perhaps TRBD1 (6 bases). The V and J ends lost 6 bases and 4 bases respectively, with 10 bases between them. The germline CDR1 and CDR2 sequences are LNHDA and SQIVND (reference sequence). The CDR3 has 13 amino acids. The CDR3 loop reads CASSDTGNQPQHF. In DNA, the CDR3 is TGTGCCAGTAGCGATACAGGGAATCAGCCCCAGCATTTT.

V is TRBV6-4 and J is TRBJ1-5; 12 bases match TRBD1. The V gene end was trimmed by 4 bases and the J gene end by 5 bases; junction bases not matched to a gene: 3. Looked up from germline, CDR1 is MRHNA and CDR2 is SNTAGT. The CDR3 is 15 amino acids. CDR3 amino acids: CASSAGTGGDQPQHF. The CDR3 DNA reads TGTGCCAGCAGTGCCGGGACAGGGGGCGATCAGCCCCAGCATTTT.

This chain joins TRBV2 and TRBJ1-3; 9 nucleotides line up with TRBD1. The trim removed 6 bases at V and 2 bases at J, leaving 5 bases unmatched. Germline V CDR1 and CDR2: SNHLY, FYNNEI. The CDR3 extends over 15 amino acids. In DNA form, the CDR3 reads TGTGCCAGCAGCGACAGGGGGATAGCTGGAAACACCATATATTTT. Protein product: CASSDRGIAGNTIYF. The variable domain in full, with the rest retrieved from reference TRBV2 and TRBJ1-3, is EPEVTQTPSHQVTQMGQEVILRCVPISNHLYFYWYRQILGQKVEFLVSFYNNEISEKSEIFDDQFSVERPDGSNFTLKIRSTKLEDSAMYFCASSDRGIAGNTIYFGEGSWLTVV.

The rearrangement uses TRBV7-9 and TRBJ1-2, with 9 positions matching TRBD1. Germline V gene data show CDR1 as SEHNR and CDR2 as FQNEAQ (reference sequence). The junction had 12 bases not matched to a gene; V was cut back by 5 bases and J by 5 bases. The CDR3 spans 16 residues. The CDR3 is CASSKQATGQGYGYTF. CDR3 bases: TGTGCCAGCAGCAAACAGGCAACGGGACAGGGATATGGCTACACCTTC.

The genes are TRBV29-1 and TRBJ1-3, with no clear D. Germline assignment: CDR1 SQVTM and CDR2 ANQGSEA. Deletions cut 0 bases from V and 1 base from J, with 16 bases between. This CDR3 has 17 residues. The CDR3 DNA is TGCAGCGTTGAAGATCCTGGCAGGTCCTCGTCTGGAAACACCATATATTTT. Residues: CSVEDPGRSSSGNTIYF.

The chain links TRBV9 to TRBJ2-7; the match to TRBD2 covers 7 bases. The germline V gene encodes CDR1 SGDLS and CDR2 YYNGEE. This CDR3 has 14 amino acids. V trimming: 0 bases; J trimming: 3 bases; junction bases outside the gene matches: 3. CDR3 amino acids: CASSVAGGGYEQYF. The CDR3 DNA is TGTGCCAGCAGCGTAGCTGGGGGGGGCTACGAGCAGTACTTC.

This clone was counted only a few times. The chain combines TRBV30 with TRBJ1-4; 7 positions match TRBD1. The germline V gene has CDR1 GTSNPN and CDR2 SVGIG (reference sequence). The junction had 9 bases not matched to a gene; V was cut back by 0 bases and J by 8 bases. The CDR3 sequence is 15 residues long. The CDR3 is CAWSVRGQFNEKLFF. DNA for the CDR3: TGTGCCTGGAGTGTACGGGGACAGTTTAACGAAAAACTGTTTTTT.